This section outlines one T cell receptor beta chain sequence together with its context. As yet, its antigen is unknown. The entry originates in a study of cytomegalovirus exposure and HLA in healthy donors. Both 60 Vbeta primers and 13 Jbeta primers went into the PCR. Original processing methods: Roughly 12 million shared chains were among approximately 80 million unique TCR beta chains counted in a later analysis. Libraries were prepared by immunoSEQ multiplex PCR; TCRdb keeps only in-frame clonotypes and omits some of them. For V, J and clone size, that table is used; D and trimming come from the DNA. The table has tens of thousands of clones, about 85% seen once; the top ten hold approximately 1.3%. V dropped 6 bases and J dropped 3 bases, with 18 bases sitting between them. Germline V gene data show CDR1 as ENHRY and CDR2 as SYGVKD. There are 16 residues in the CDR3. Study conclusions and caveats: Only CMV serostatus was available as immune exposure information. Researchers reported from a later analysis that most CMV-associated TCR beta chains appeared HLA-restricted. Because they were indistinguishable, some V segments, including TRBV6-2 and TRBV6-3, were excluded.

This chain links TRBV10-3 with TRBJ2-1; weak D call: TRBD2 (6 bases). This receptor was taken from a girl aged 2 to 10 in good health and CMV-seropositive. The sequenced sample was PBMCs. DNA of the CDR3: TGTGCCATCAGCAATAGGCGGGCGGGGAGCTACAATGAGCAGTTCTTC. Translation: CAISNRRAGSYNEQFF.